The rows below give T cell receptor beta chains drawn from one sample of a study of cytotoxic CD8 clonotypes in ibrutinib-treated CLL. Some clones are missing from TCRdb's copy, which holds only in-frame ones; the method was immunoSEQ multiplex PCR. The table records over 120,000 clones, about 80% of them present only once. This material consisted of PBMCs, taken after 12 months of ibrutinib treatment. The receptors come from a human donor with chronic lymphocytic leukemia. The CDR3 runs from the conserved cysteine through the conserved F or W. D genes are given only for firm matches. Clone size is not always given. Where it is, it says once, few, many or a class for expanded clones.

j_call	clone_size	cdr3_length	v_call	d_call	cdr3_nt	cdr3_aa
TRBJ1-1	few	17	TRBV15	.	TGTGCCACCAGCAGAGATATTGCAGGGTTGGTACACACTGAAGCTTTCTTT	CATSRDIAGLVHTEAFF
TRBJ2-3	.	14	TRBV7-6	.	TGTGCCAGCAGCCCGGGACAAAGCACAGATACGCAGTATTTT	CASSPGQSTDTQYF
TRBJ2-7	.	16	TRBV6-5	TRBD2	TGTGCCAGCAGTTACTCGCGACTAGCGGGAGCCTACGAGCAGTACTTC	CASSYSRLAGAYEQYF
TRBJ2-3	.	12	TRBV19	.	TGTGCCAGTAGTATACGTGCAGATACGCAGTATTTT	CASSIRADTQYF
TRBJ2-7	.	15	TRBV4-2	TRBD1	TGTGCCAGCAGCCAAAACCGGGACAGATCCTACGAGCAGTACTTC	CASSQNRDRSYEQYF
TRBJ2-1	once	17	TRBV28	TRBD2	TGTGCCAGCAGGCGGACTAGCGGGATGGGCTCCTACAATGAGCAGTTCTTC	CASRRTSGMGSYNEQFF
TRBJ2-7	.	15	TRBV7-2	TRBD2	TGTGCCAGCAGCTTTCCGACTAGCGTCACCTACGAGCAGTACTTC	CASSFPTSVTYEQYF
TRBJ2-5	.	16	TRBV5-1	TRBD2	TGCGCCAGCAGCTTGGGGGGACTAGCGGCCCAAGAGACCCAGTACTTC	CASSLGGLAAQETQYF
TRBJ2-5	.	14	TRBV5-8	.	TGTGCCAGCAGTCATTGGGCAGACCAAGAGACCCAGTACTTC	CASSHWADQETQYF
TRBJ2-7	.	14	TRBV27	.	TGTGCCAGCAGTTTCACTTTTTCAAGCGACGAGCAGTACTTC	CASSFTFSSDEQYF
TRBJ2-5	.	16	TRBV4-2	TRBD2	TGTGCCAGCAGCCAACTAGCGGGAGGGCCCACCGAGACCCAGTACTTC	CASSQLAGGPTETQYF
TRBJ1-2	few	16	TRBV6-5	TRBD1	TGTGCCAGCAGTTACTGGACAGGGCAAACTAACTATGGCTACACCTTC	CASSYWTGQTNYGYTF
TRBJ2-6	once	14	TRBV5-4	.	TGTGCCAGCAGCCGAAACTCTGGGGCCAACGTCCTGACTTTC	CASSRNSGANVLTF
TRBJ2-2	.	14	TRBV6-5	.	TGTGCCACTACCGGGTTAATGAACACCGGGGAGCTGTTTTTT	CATTGLMNTGELFF
TRBJ2-7	.	14	TRBV11-1	.	TGTGCCGGCAGCCCCCTCGGGACAACATACGAGCAGTACTTC	CAGSPLGTTYEQYF
TRBJ2-5	.	14	TRBV7-8	.	TGTGCCAGCAGCCCCACGGGGGTGCCAGAGACCCAGTACTTC	CASSPTGVPETQYF
TRBJ2-6	once	19	TRBV28	TRBD1	TGTGCCAGCAGTAAGGAGAATGGACAGGGGGACTCTGGGGCCAACGTCCTGACTTTC	CASSKENGQGDSGANVLTF
TRBJ2-1	.	15	TRBV27	TRBD1	TGTGCCAGCAGTTTAGTCGGGACAGTTAACAATGAGCAGTTCTTC	CASSLVGTVNNEQFF
TRBJ2-2	.	14	TRBV6-4	.	TGTGCCAGCAGCGTAATAATAAACACCGGGGAGCTGTTTTTT	CASSVIINTGELFF
TRBJ2-3	.	17	TRBV4-1	TRBD2	TGCGCCAGCAGCCAGGGGACTAGCGGGAGGCGGACAGATACGCAGTATTTT	CASSQGTSGRRTDTQYF
TRBJ2-3	.	15	TRBV10-3	TRBD2	TGTGCCATCAGGACCGGGACTAGCGCATCTGATACGCAGTATTTT	CAIRTGTSASDTQYF
TRBJ2-1	.	15	TRBV4-2	TRBD1	TGTGCCAGCAGCCAATCGGGACAGGGGGTCAATGAGCAGTTCTTC	CASSQSGQGVNEQFF
TRBJ2-5	.	17	TRBV5-6	TRBD2	TGTGCCAGCAGCCTATCCTTGGGAGCGGGAGTTCAAGAGACCCAGTACTTC	CASSLSLGAGVQETQYF
TRBJ1-4	once	15	TRBV6-1	.	TGTGCCAGCAGTACTAGGTATACGACTAATGAAAAACTGTTTTTT	CASSTRYTTNEKLFF
TRBJ2-3	.	14	TRBV11-2	TRBD2	TGTGCCAGCAGCTCGGGACTAGGGGGAGATACGCAGTATTTT	CASSSGLGGDTQYF
TRBJ2-1	few	16	TRBV28	TRBD1	TGTGCCAGCCGTTCCGGGGACAGGGACCCCTACAATGAGCAGTTCTTC	CASRSGDRDPYNEQFF
TRBJ2-7	.	14	TRBV7-2	.	TGTGCCAGCAGCCCATCCAGGGACACCTACGAGCAGTACTTC	CASSPSRDTYEQYF
TRBJ2-7	.	14	TRBV7-2	TRBD2	TGTGCCAGCAGCTTGGGACTAGCGGGAGCCGAGCAGTACTTC	CASSLGLAGAEQYF
TRBJ2-1	.	12	TRBV7-2	.	TGTGCCAGCAGCTTAGGGTCAACAGAGCAGTTCTTC	CASSLGSTEQFF
TRBJ2-5	.	15	TRBV7-8	TRBD1	TGTGCCAGCAGCTTAGCCGGGACAGTGATAGAGACCCAGTACTTC	CASSLAGTVIETQYF
TRBJ2-7	few	13	TRBV5-1	TRBD1	TGCGCCAGCAGCTTGAACAGGGGGAACGAGCAGTACTTC	CASSLNRGNEQYF
TRBJ2-7	.	15	TRBV6-6	TRBD2	TGTGCCAGCAGTTACTCCGGGACTACCACCTACGAGCAGTACTTC	CASSYSGTTTYEQYF
TRBJ1-4	.	13	TRBV11-1	.	TGTGCCAGCAGCTTACTGGCAGCTGAAAAACTGTTTTTT	CASSLLAAEKLFF
TRBJ1-3	.	17	TRBV5-4	.	TGTGCCAGCAGCTTGTATTGGGACGGAATCTCTGGAAACACCATATATTTT	CASSLYWDGISGNTIYF
TRBJ1-1	.	15	TRBV6-1	.	TGTGCCAGCAGTGAATCGACCCCGGGGTACACTGAAGCTTTCTTT	CASSESTPGYTEAFF
TRBJ1-5	few	12	TRBV6-6	.	TGTGCCAGCAGCGCGGCTCGGGGGCCCCAGCATTTT	CASSAARGPQHF
TRBJ2-7	.	16	TRBV7-6	.	TGTGCCAGCAGCTTTTTCTCATCAAGGCGGGACTACGAGCAGTACTTC	CASSFFSSRRDYEQYF
TRBJ2-1	.	15	TRBV9	TRBD2	TGTGCCAGCAGCGTGGGTCTAGCGGGAGAAGGTGAGCAGTTCTTC	CASSVGLAGEGEQFF
TRBJ1-2	.	13	TRBV4-1	.	TGCGCCAGCAGCCAAGCAGGGGACTATGGCTACACCTTC	CASSQAGDYGYTF
TRBJ2-1	.	16	TRBV4-3	.	TGCGCCAGCAGCCAAGAGGGGCCGAGCTCCTACAATGAGCAGTTCTTC	CASSQEGPSSYNEQFF
TRBJ2-2	once	17	TRBV27	TRBD2	TGTGCCAGCAGTTTAGTTATAGCGGGAGTATACACCGGGGAGCTGTTTTTT	CASSLVIAGVYTGELFF
TRBJ2-5	.	13	TRBV5-4	.	TGTGCCAGCAGCTTTTCCAGACAAGAGACCCAGTACTTC	CASSFSRQETQYF
TRBJ2-1	few	18	TRBV7-2	TRBD2	TGTGCCAGCAGCCTAGGGACTAGCGGGAGACGGGTTGGAAATGAGCAGTTCTTC	CASSLGTSGRRVGNEQFF
TRBJ2-1	.	17	TRBV29-1	TRBD1	TGCAGCGTTGTTACGGACAGGGGGCGCCCCCCCTACAATGAGCAGTTCTTC	CSVVTDRGRPPYNEQFF
TRBJ2-1	.	19	TRBV9	TRBD2	TGTGCCAGCAGCAATAGAGCTAGCGGGAGGGAGGGGGACTACAATGAGCAGTTCTTC	CASSNRASGREGDYNEQFF
TRBJ1-2	few	13	TRBV7-9	.	TGTGCCAGCAGCCTCGGGGTTGTCTATGGCTACACCTTC	CASSLGVVYGYTF
TRBJ2-6	.	15	TRBV9	.	TGTGCCAGCAGCGTAACAGGGAGTGGGGCCAACGTCCTGACTTTC	CASSVTGSGANVLTF
TRBJ2-1	once	16	TRBV2	TRBD2	TGTGCCACCCGACAATCACTAGCGGGAGGGTCCAATGAGCAGTTCTTC	CATRQSLAGGSNEQFF